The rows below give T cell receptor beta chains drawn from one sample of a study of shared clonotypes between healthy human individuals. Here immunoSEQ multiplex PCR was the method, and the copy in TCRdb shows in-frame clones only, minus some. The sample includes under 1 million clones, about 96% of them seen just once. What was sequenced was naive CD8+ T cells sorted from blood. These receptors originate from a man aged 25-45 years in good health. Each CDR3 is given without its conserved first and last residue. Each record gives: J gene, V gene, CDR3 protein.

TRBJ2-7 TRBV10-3 AISPGQGIYEQY
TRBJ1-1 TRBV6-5 ASSYSTTSNTEAF
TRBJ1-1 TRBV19 ASSPGQIYTEAF
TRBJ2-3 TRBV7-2 ASRFSWDTQY
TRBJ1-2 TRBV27 ASSLEGARNGYT
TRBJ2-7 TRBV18 ASSPGYSYEQY
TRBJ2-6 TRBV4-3 ASSQDQWRVGANVLT
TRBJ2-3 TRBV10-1 ASSELAGGTDTQY
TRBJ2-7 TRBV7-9 ASSPPSGATGPYEQY
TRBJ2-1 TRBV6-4 ASSDTGLPPYNEQF
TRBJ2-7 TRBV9 ASSPGVVPYEQY
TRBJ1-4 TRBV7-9 ASSLAGQGSTYSEKLF
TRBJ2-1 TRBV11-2 ASSLLAGGFDEQF
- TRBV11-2 AGSSFGIVYEQY
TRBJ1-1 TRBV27 ASSLTPRPSRTEAF
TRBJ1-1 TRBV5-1 ASSLGKTEAF
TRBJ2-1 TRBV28 ASTVTGTANFYTYNEQF
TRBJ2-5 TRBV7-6 ASSLWGGAGETQY
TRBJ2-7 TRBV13 ASSLLASGRSGYEQY
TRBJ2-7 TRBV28 ASSSAPLGTRTYEQY
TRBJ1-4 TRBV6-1 ASSEWYGTEGGELF
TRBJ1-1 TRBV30 AWIGGAGGNTEAF
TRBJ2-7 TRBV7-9 ASSPLPGNPFEQY
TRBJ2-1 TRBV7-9 ASSRGPGNEQF
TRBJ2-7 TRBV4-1 ASSHPAGGRYEQY
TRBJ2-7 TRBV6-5 ASSYSLLYEQY
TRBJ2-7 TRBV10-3 AISESGGEGYEQY
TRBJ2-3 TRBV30 AWSVGTSTDTQY
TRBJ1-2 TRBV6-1 ASSEALGRGPSNYGYT
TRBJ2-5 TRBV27 ASSSRLAGSFQETQY
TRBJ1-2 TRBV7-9 ASSLGTPYHGYT
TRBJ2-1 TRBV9 ASNPSGDIHEQF
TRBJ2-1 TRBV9 ASSGGLPYNEQF
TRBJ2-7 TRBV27 ASSLGTGAEQY
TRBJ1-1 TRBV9 ASSVFGLDTEAF
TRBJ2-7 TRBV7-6 ASSLAFQGQGAHEQY
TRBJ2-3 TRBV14 ASSQDEGKVILSADTQY
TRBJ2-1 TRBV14 ASSQELPYEQF
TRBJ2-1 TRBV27 ASRRPGQGAGEQF
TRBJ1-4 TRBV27 ASSLSPAEKLF